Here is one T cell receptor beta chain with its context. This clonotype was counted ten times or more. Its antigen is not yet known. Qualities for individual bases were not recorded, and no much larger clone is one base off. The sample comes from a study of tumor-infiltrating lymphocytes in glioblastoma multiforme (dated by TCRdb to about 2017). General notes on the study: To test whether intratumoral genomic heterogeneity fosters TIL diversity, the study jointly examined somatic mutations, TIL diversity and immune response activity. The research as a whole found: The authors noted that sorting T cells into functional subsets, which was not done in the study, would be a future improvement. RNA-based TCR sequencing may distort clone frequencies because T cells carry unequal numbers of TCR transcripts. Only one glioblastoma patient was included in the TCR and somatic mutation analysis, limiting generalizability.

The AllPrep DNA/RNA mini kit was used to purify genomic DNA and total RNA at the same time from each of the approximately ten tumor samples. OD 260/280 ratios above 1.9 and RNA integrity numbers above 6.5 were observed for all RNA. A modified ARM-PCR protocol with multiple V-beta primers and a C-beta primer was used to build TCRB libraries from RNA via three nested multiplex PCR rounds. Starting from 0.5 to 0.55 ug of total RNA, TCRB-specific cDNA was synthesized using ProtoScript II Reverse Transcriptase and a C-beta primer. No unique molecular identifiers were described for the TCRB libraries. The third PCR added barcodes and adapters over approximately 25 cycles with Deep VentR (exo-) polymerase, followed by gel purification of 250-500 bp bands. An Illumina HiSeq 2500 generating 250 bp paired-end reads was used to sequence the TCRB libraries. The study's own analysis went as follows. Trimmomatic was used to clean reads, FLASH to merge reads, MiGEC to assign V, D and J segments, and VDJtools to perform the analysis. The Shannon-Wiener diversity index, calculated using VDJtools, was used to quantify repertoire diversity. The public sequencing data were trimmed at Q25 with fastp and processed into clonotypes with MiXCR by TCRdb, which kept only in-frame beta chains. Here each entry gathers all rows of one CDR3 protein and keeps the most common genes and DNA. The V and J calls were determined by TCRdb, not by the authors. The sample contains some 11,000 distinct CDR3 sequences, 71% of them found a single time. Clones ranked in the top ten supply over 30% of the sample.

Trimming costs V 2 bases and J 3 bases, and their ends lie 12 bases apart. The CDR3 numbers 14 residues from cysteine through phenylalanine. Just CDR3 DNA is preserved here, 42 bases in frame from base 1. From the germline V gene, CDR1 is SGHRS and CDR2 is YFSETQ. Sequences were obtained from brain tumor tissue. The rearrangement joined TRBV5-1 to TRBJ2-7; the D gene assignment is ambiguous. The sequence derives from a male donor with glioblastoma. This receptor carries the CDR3 CASSLSLGLYEQYF. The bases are TGCGCCAGCAGCTTAAGTTTGGGTCTCTACGAGCAGTACTTC. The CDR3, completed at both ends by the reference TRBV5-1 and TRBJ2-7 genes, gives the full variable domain KAGVTQTPRYLIKTRGQQVTLSCSPISGHRSVSWYQQTPGQGLQFLFEYFSETQRNKGNFPGRFSGRQFSNSRSEMNVSTLELGDSALYLCASSLSLGLYEQYFGPGTRLTVT.